These T cell receptor beta chains were read from a single sample in a study of blood T cell repertoires in COVID-19. TCRdb's copy holds only in-frame clones and misses some; the assay was immunoSEQ multiplex PCR. The sample has under 250,000 clones; 70% to 80% are singletons. The sample consisted of peripheral blood. Receptors originate from a woman aged 40 to 49 with COVID-19, enrolled during active disease. Both conserved end residues are part of each CDR3. A D gene is named only where the DNA matches it firmly. Clone size is given for some rows only: seen once, a few or many times, or a class if the clone is expanded.

abundance	v_gene	j_gene	d_gene	CDR3aa
.	TRBV2	TRBJ2-3	TRBD2	CASSESSGSSHTQYF
.	TRBV3-1/TRBV3-2	TRBJ2-2	TRBD1	CASSSSTGWDTGELFF
.	TRBV29-1	TRBJ2-5	TRBD1	CSVRRGQGPQETQYF
.	TRBV14	TRBJ2-7	TRBD1	CASSPRQGVDEQYF
.	TRBV4-2	TRBJ1-6	.	CASSQDRVIGSPLHF
few	TRBV4-2	TRBJ2-5	.	CASSQAQRETQYF
few	TRBV7-9	TRBJ1-2	.	CASSRQAQYGYTF
.	TRBV28	TRBJ2-7	TRBD1	CASSPQTPGDRVYEQYF
.	TRBV3-1/TRBV3-2	TRBJ2-1	TRBD2	CASSQDLAGGYNEQFF
.	TRBV11-2	TRBJ2-5	TRBD2	CASSPGAGGPAGETQYF
.	TRBV28	TRBJ2-7	.	CASSYPGRGYEQYF
.	TRBV5-1	TRBJ2-7	.	CASSLAGGMSYEQYF
.	TRBV6-5	TRBJ1-2	TRBD1	CASRVLRGPYGYTF
.	TRBV11-2	TRBJ2-3	TRBD2	CATERGGTDTQYF
.	TRBV30	TRBJ2-2	.	CAWTRGNTGELFF
few	TRBV21-1	TRBJ1-1	.	CASSTRQGAIVNTEAFF
.	TRBV7-2	TRBJ2-1	.	CASRLAEGDPFF
few	TRBV29-1	TRBJ1-6	TRBD1	CSVGTDYNSPLHF
.	TRBV7-8	TRBJ2-1	.	CASSLGVVAVSYNEQFF
.	TRBV5-1	TRBJ1-6	.	CASSLEGITTSSPLHF
.	TRBV13	TRBJ1-6	TRBD1	CASSLESTGEWNSPLHF
.	TRBV19	TRBJ1-4	.	CASSMTVTNEKLFF
.	TRBV5-1	TRBJ2-3	TRBD1	CASSLMGQGEDTQYF
.	TRBV19	TRBJ1-2	TRBD1	CASSPYTGGNYGYTF
.	TRBV28	TRBJ2-4	.	CASSKGGSKNIQYF
.	TRBV6-5	TRBJ2-5	.	CASSSTRKETQYF
many	TRBV5-1	TRBJ2-5	.	CASSVWDSQETQYF
.	TRBV5-6	TRBJ1-1	.	CASSLTTEAFF
.	TRBV3-1/TRBV3-2	TRBJ1-1	TRBD1	CASINSRTGLNTEAFF
.	TRBV3-1/TRBV3-2	TRBJ2-7	.	CASSQESDSSYEQYF
.	TRBV5-1	TRBJ2-5	TRBD2	CASSSSPRGGLETQYF
.	TRBV19	TRBJ1-2	.	CASTKGVNYGYTF
.	TRBV2	TRBJ1-1	.	CASSENRMDTEAFF
once	TRBV24-1	TRBJ2-2	TRBD2	CATRAGADGELFF
.	TRBV19	TRBJ2-3	TRBD2	CASSIKAGEADTQYF
.	TRBV11-2	TRBJ2-1	TRBD2	CASSLKPREGEQFF
.	TRBV5-6	TRBJ2-5	TRBD2	CASSPGLADTQYF
.	TRBV7-2	TRBJ1-3	.	CASSASGGIYF
.	TRBV5-1	TRBJ2-2	TRBD2	CASSSSGGARTGELFF
.	TRBV7-2	TRBJ2-2	.	CASSPRRETGELFF
.	TRBV18	TRBJ2-1	TRBD2	CASSPQLAGLYNEQFF
few	TRBV6-2/TRBV6-3	TRBJ1-2	TRBD1	CASSYSTGVANYGYTF
few	TRBV16	TRBJ2-5	.	CASSQPLQVQETQYF
.	TRBV12-5	TRBJ2-2	.	CASGFFREATGELFF
.	TRBV19	TRBJ1-1	TRBD1	CASTPGDRGLAEAFF
.	TRBV3-1/TRBV3-2	TRBJ2-7	TRBD2	CASSQAASGSYEQYF
.	TRBV30	TRBJ1-2	.	CAWSMGAVLGYTF
.	TRBV4-1	TRBJ2-3	.	CASSQDGQSTDTQYF
.	TRBV5-5	TRBJ2-1	.	CASGRGPGSYNEQFF
.	TRBV3-1/TRBV3-2	TRBJ2-7	.	CASSRGKWGGEQYF
.	TRBV18	TRBJ2-5	TRBD2	CASSPQAGGQETQYF